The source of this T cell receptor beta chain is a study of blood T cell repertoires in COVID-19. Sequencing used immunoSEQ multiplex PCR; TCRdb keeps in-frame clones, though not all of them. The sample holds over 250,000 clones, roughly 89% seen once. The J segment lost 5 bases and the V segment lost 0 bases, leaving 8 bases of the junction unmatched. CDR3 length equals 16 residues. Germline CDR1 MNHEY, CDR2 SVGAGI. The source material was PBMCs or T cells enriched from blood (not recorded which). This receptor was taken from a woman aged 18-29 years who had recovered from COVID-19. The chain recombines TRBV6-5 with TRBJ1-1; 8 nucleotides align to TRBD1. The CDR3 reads CASSYSSGQVHTEAFF. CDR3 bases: TGTGCCAGCAGTTACTCCTCGGGACAGGTACATACTGAAGCTTTCTTT.